These 25 T cell receptor beta chains were sequenced from one sample in a study of CD8+ T cells in alopecia areata. Treatment noted: oral pan-JAK inhibitor, 5-10 mg twice daily. Extraction of RNA preceded its reverse transcription into cDNA, which served as the sequencing template. Assay: immunoSEQ multiplex PCR; the TCRdb copy retains only in-frame clones and omits some. There are about 200,000 clones in the sample; under 75% occur only once, and more than 1.5% lies in the top ten. Sequenced material: CD4+ T cells sorted from blood, taken at week 4, from a patient treated with tofacitinib. These receptors were taken from a human donor with alopecia areata.

CDR3 coding DNA: TGTGCCAGCAGCCAGGACAGGGGCCGAGAAAAACTGTTTTTT. Residues: CASSQDRGREKLFF. The chain links TRBV7-9 to TRBJ1-4, with 9 bases aligning to TRBD1. There are 14 residues in the CDR3. V shed 5 bases and J 8 bases; nucleotides not matched to a gene: 6. Germline lookup yields CDR1 SEHNR and CDR2 FQNEAQ (reference sequence). The complete variable domain, with remaining parts taken from reference TRBV7-9 and TRBJ1-4, reads DTGVSQNPRHKITKRGQNVTFRCDPISEHNRLYWYRQTLGQGPEFLTYFQNEAQLEKSRLLSDRFSAERPKGSFSTLEIQRTEQGDSAMYLCASSQDRGREKLFFGSGTQLSVL.

V and J are TRBV30 and TRBJ1-1, with D perhaps TRBD1 (5 bases). Per the germline V gene, CDR1 is GTSNPN and CDR2 is SVGIG (reference sequence). V shed 7 bases and J shed 6 bases, with 9 bases lying between them. This CDR3 contains 10 residues. Here the CDR3 reads CASGMAEAFF. The CDR3 DNA reads as TGTGCCTCAGGGATGGCTGAAGCTTTCTTT. Complete variable domain (other parts from reference TRBV30 and TRBJ1-1): SQTIHQWPATLVQPVGSPLSLECTVEGTSNPNLYWYRQAAGRGLQLLFYSVGIGQISSEVPQNLSASRPQDRQFILSSKKLLLSDSGFYLCASGMAEAFFGQGTRLTVV.

The sample holds many counts of this clone. The CDR3 reads CASSFTRGTDTQYF. Written as DNA, the CDR3 is TGTGCCAGCAGTTTTACCAGGGGTACAGATACGCAGTATTTT. This rearrangement joins TRBV7-2 to TRBJ2-3; D possibly corresponds to TRBD1 (6 bases). The germline V gene encodes CDR1 SGHTA and CDR2 FQGNSA. This CDR3 spans 14 amino acids. V dropped 6 bases and J dropped 3 bases, with 13 bases sitting between them.

V gene TRBV7-8 combines with J gene TRBJ2-7, with D perhaps matching TRBD1 (6 bases). CDR1 and CDR2 from the germline V gene are SGHVS and FQNEAQ. This CDR3 comprises 14 residues. V was clipped by 9 bases and J by 0 bases, with 15 bases between them. CDR3 in amino acids: CARLQGRSSYEQYF. Written as DNA, the CDR3 is TGTGCCAGGTTACAGGGCCGAAGCTCCTACGAGCAGTACTTC.

This rearrangement joins TRBV20-1 to TRBJ1-1; no reliable D call. Between the trimmed V and J ends, which lost 6 bases and 8 bases, there was a span of 4 bases. The CDR3 length is 8 residues. Germline assignment: CDR1 DFQATT and CDR2 SNEGSKA (reference sequence). The CDR3 nucleotides read TGCAGTGCGGGAGAAGCTTTCTTT. This encodes CSAGEAFF.

As for this clone: With a far larger clone one base away, a read error is the likely cause. The CDR3 reads CASGLPFGGSSVANVLTF. The CDR3, as DNA: TGTGCTAGTGGTTTGCCCTTTGGGGGATCCTCTGTGGCCAACGTCCTGACTTTC. The rearrangement links TRBV12-5 to TRBJ2-6; the D call may be TRBD1 or TRBD2 (5 bases each). The germline V gene encodes CDR1 LGHNT and CDR2 FRNRAP. The CDR3 covers 18 residues. Looking up the rest from reference TRBV12-5 and TRBJ2-6 gives the full variable domain: DARVTQTPRHKVTEMGQEVTMRCQPILGHNTVFWYRQTMMQGLELLAYFRNRAPLDDSGMPKDRFSAEMPDATLATLKIQPSEPRDSAVYFCASGLPFGGSSVANVLTFGAGSRLTVL.

This chain uses TRBV30 with TRBJ1-2; D call uncertain. The CDR3 length is 12 residues. Germline V CDR1 and CDR2: GTSNPN, SVGIG (reference sequence). The V end was cut by 7 bases, the J end by 0 bases, with 9 bases between. CDR3 loop: CALNTANYGYTF. The CDR3 DNA follows: TGTGCCTTAAACACCGCTAACTATGGCTACACCTTC.

The chain combines TRBV30 with TRBJ1-2; D uncertain. V lost 4 bases and J lost 1, with 7 bases in between. Germline loops: CDR1 GTSNPN, CDR2 SVGIG (reference sequence). CDR3 length: 12 residues. The DNA of the CDR3 is TGTGCCTGGACTGAGGGTAACTATGGCTACACCTTC. It is translated as CAWTEGNYGYTF. The full variable domain, rest sourced from reference TRBV30 and TRBJ1-2, is SQTIHQWPATLVQPVGSPLSLECTVEGTSNPNLYWYRQAAGRGLQLLFYSVGIGQISSEVPQNLSASRPQDRQFILSSKKLLLSDSGFYLCAWTEGNYGYTFGSGTRLTVV.

This clone was observed a few times. This chain uses TRBV5-1 with TRBJ1-1; D unresolved. Per germline, CDR1 SGHRS and CDR2 YFSETQ. V lost 3 bases, J lost 4 bases, and 16 bases lay in between. The CDR3 sequence is 15 residues long. CDR3 sequence: CASSSEGKRATEAFF. The CDR3 DNA reads as TGCGCCAGCAGCTCGGAAGGCAAAAGGGCCACTGAAGCTTTCTTT. Based on the CDR3 plus reference TRBV5-1 and TRBJ1-1, the full variable domain is KAGVTQTPRYLIKTRGQQVTLSCSPISGHRSVSWYQQTPGQGLQFLFEYFSETQRNKGNFPGRFSGRQFSNSRSEMNVSTLELGDSALYLCASSSEGKRATEAFFGQGTRLTVV.

The V and J genes are TRBV27 and TRBJ2-7; D might be TRBD1 (5 bases). Germline values: CDR1 MNHEY, CDR2 SMNVEV (reference sequence). The germline V and J ends were trimmed by 5 bases and 4 bases, with 15 bases remaining between them. The CDR3 covers 14 residues. For the CDR3, the DNA is TGTGCCAGCAGTCCCCGACAGAATCTTTACGAGCAGTACTTC. Amino acids: CASSPRQNLYEQYF.

The sample holds a few counts of this clone. The chain couples TRBV4-3 to TRBJ1-5, with D possibly matching TRBD1 (6 bases). From germline, CDR1 is LGHNA and CDR2 YSLEER. V lost 0 bases, J lost 1 base, and 7 bases lay in between. This CDR3 region has 15 residues. The CDR3 protein is CASSQDRGSNQPQHF. The CDR3, as DNA: TGCGCCAGCAGCCAAGACAGGGGAAGCAATCAGCCCCAGCATTTT.

In this sample, this clone turned up a few times. The rearrangement joins TRBV5-5 to TRBJ2-3; tentatively, D is TRBD2 (5 bases). Germline V gene lookup returns CDR1 SGHKS and CDR2 YYEKEE (reference sequence). V shed 1 base and J shed 2 bases, with 8 bases lying between them. The CDR3 runs 14 residues. Here the CDR3 DNA reads TGTGCCAGCAGCTTGCGAGACTACACAGATACGCAGTATTTT. Residues: CASSLRDYTDTQYF.

This chain links TRBV5-1 with TRBJ1-1; D unresolved. The length of the CDR3 is 13 residues. The ends were cut back, 0 bases at V and 1 base at J, with 4 bases in the middle. Germline V gene data show CDR1 as SGHRS and CDR2 as YFSETQ. As DNA, the CDR3 is TGCGCCAGCAGCTTGGTTTGGAACACTGAAGCTTTCTTT. Translation gives CASSLVWNTEAFF.

This rearrangement joins TRBV30 to TRBJ2-3, with 8 nucleotides matching TRBD2. Germline CDR1 is GTSNPN and CDR2 is SVGIG (reference sequence). The CDR3 covers 15 residues. Trimming cost V 4 bases and J 1 base; bases outside gene matches: 7. CDR3: CAWKSGGGGTDTQYF. DNA for the CDR3: TGTGCCTGGAAGAGCGGGGGAGGAGGCACAGATACGCAGTATTTT.

The chain uses TRBV10-3 and TRBJ2-1; TRBD2 aligns across 9 bases. After removal of 10 bases from V and 7 bases from J, the junction contained 5 bases not matched to a gene. Germline V gene sequence: CDR1 ENHRY, CDR2 SYGVKD. The CDR3 is 12 residues long. The CDR3 DNA reads TGTGCCACCGGCGGGGGGGGGAATGAGCAGTTCTTC. It translates to CATGGGGNEQFF.

The chain combines TRBV2 with TRBJ2-4, with 9 bases fitting TRBD2. This CDR3 comprises 14 residues. CDR1 is SNHLY and CDR2 is FYNNEI in the germline V gene. Losses at the gene ends were 9 bases for V and 4 bases for J; bases not matched to a gene: 7. CDR3 loop: CASRGAGGKNIQYF. The CDR3 bases are TGTGCCAGTAGAGGAGCGGGGGGTAAAAACATTCAGTACTTC.

The rearrangement links TRBV4-3 to TRBJ2-5, with D unclear. V was clipped by 1 base and J by 1 base, with 4 bases between them. Germline CDR1 reads LGHNA; CDR2 reads YSLEER. The length of the CDR3 is 13 residues. As DNA, the CDR3 is TGCGCCAGCAGCCAAGCTGTCCAAGAGACCCAGTACTTC. Residues: CASSQAVQETQYF.

The chain recombines TRBV7-6 with TRBJ2-3; 7 nucleotides line up with TRBD1. Germline V lookup: CDR1 SGHVS, CDR2 FNYEAQ. The CDR3 is 18 amino acids. After removal of 5 bases from V and 6 bases from J, the junction contained 20 bases not matched to a gene. The CDR3 DNA sequence: TGTGCCAGCAGCCCCCTCCCTCTCGACAGGGTGTTTTGGGATACGCAGTATTTT. Its protein product is CASSPLPLDRVFWDTQYF.

This clone is a singleton in its sample. V usage is TRBV7-9 and J usage is TRBJ2-6, with D possibly TRBD1 on 5 matching bases. CDR1 SEHNR and CDR2 FQNEAQ come from the germline V gene (reference sequence). The length of the CDR3 is 17 residues. V gave up 5 bases and J gave up 2 bases, with 16 bases separating them. The chain's CDR3 is CASSKGQGWAGANVLTF. CDR3 nucleotide sequence: TGTGCCAGCAGCAAAGGACAAGGATGGGCTGGGGCCAACGTCCTGACTTTC.

The chain couples TRBV11-2 to TRBJ2-1, with 9 bases aligning to TRBD1. There are 15 residues in the CDR3. The V gene's germline CDR1 is SGHAT and CDR2 FQNNGV. V shed 5 bases, J shed 4 bases, and the junction held 6 bases outside the gene matches. Written as DNA, the CDR3 is TGTGCCAGCAGCACCCTGGGACAGGGATACAATGAGCAGTTCTTC. The encoded protein is CASSTLGQGYNEQFF. Using reference TRBV11-2 and TRBJ2-1 for the parts outside the CDR3, the full variable domain is EAGVAQSPRYKIIEKRQSVAFWCNPISGHATLYWYQQILGQGPKLLIQFQNNGVVDDSQLPKDRFSAERLKGVDSTLKIQPAKLEDSAVYLCASSTLGQGYNEQFFGPGTRLTVL.

This clone was picked up a small number of times. This chain connects TRBV18 to TRBJ1-1, with D uncertain. The ends were cut back, 2 bases at V and 3 bases at J, with 10 bases in the middle. The V gene's germline CDR1 is KGHSH and CDR2 LQKENI. The CDR3 spans 14 residues. The CDR3 sequence is CASSPGFWDTEAFF. For the CDR3, the DNA is TGTGCCAGCTCACCAGGGTTCTGGGACACTGAAGCTTTCTTT.

The rearrangement uses TRBV29-1 and TRBJ1-1, with D perhaps matching TRBD1 (5 bases). V dropped 2 bases and J dropped 6 bases, with 10 bases sitting between them. This CDR3 has 12 residues. Germline CDR1 reads SQVTM; CDR2 reads ANQGSEA. The CDR3 loop is CSVEQQAAEAFF. CDR3 sequence (DNA): TGCAGCGTTGAACAACAGGCGGCTGAAGCTTTCTTT.

This clone was seen more than once but under ten times. CDR3 protein: CAISESLTGDREQYF. The CDR3 DNA reads as TGTGCCATCAGTGAGAGCCTAACAGGGGATCGCGAGCAGTACTTC. V gene TRBV10-3 combines with J gene TRBJ2-7, with 7 positions matching TRBD1. The CDR3 has 15 amino acids. J was trimmed by 6 bases and V by 2 bases; bases with no gene match: 10. CDR1 and CDR2 from the germline V gene are ENHRY and SYGVKD.

Details on this clone: The sample carries other DNA sequences with the same CDR3. DNA of the CDR3: TGTGCCAGCAGCTTTGCAGATACGCAGTATTTT. The encoded protein is CASSFADTQYF. This sequence joins TRBV7-9 and TRBJ2-3; D not certain. Germline loops: CDR1 SEHNR, CDR2 FQNEAQ (reference sequence). V lost 3 bases and J lost 4, with 2 bases in between. This CDR3 has 11 residues.

This clone was detected only a few times. At one of its ends the junction is not consistent with the germline gene, which may arise from a read error. CDR3 amino acids: CARSRGVAGFSYNEQFF. In DNA form, the CDR3 reads TGCGCCCGCAGCCGGGGGGTGGCGGGGTTCTCCTACAATGAGCAGTTCTTC. The chain is built from TRBV5-1 and TRBJ2-1; 7 bases map to TRBD2. The length of the CDR3 is 17 residues. Germline V CDR1 and CDR2: SGHRS, YFSETQ.